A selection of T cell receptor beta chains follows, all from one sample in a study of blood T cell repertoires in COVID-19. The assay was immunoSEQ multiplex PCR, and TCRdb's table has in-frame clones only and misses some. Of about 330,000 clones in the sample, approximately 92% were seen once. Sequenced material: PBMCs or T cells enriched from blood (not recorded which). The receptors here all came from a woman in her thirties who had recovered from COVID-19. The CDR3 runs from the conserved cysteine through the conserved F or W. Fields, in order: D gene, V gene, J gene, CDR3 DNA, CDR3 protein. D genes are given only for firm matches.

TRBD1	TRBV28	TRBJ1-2	TGTGCCAGCAGACTCGGGACAGGGGGCTTTAACTATGGCTACACCTTC	CASRLGTGGFNYGYTF
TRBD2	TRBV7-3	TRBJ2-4	TGTGCCAGCAGCCCGGGACTAGCGGGAAACATTCAGTACTTC	CASSPGLAGNIQYF
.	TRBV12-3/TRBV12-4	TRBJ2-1	TGTGCCAGCAGTTTCCAGGGTTACAATGAGCAGTTCTTC	CASSFQGYNEQFF
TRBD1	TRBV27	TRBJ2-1	TGTGCCACCTCGGGACAGTACAATGAGCAGTTCTTC	CATSGQYNEQFF
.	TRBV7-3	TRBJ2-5	TGTGCCAGCAGTTTGGGACTTCAAGAGACCCAGTACTTC	CASSLGLQETQYF
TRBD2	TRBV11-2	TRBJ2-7	TGTGCCAGCAGCTTAAGGACTAGCTCCTACGAGCAGTACTTC	CASSLRTSSYEQYF
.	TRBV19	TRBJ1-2	TGTGCCAGCTCGACTCTTGTAGGTGGCTATGGCTACACCTTC	CASSTLVGGYGYTF
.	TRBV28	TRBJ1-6	TGTGCCAGTGGGGGGGTGCTTGGATCACCCCTCCACTTT	CASGGVLGSPLHF
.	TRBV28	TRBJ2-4	TGTGCCAGCAGCAACAGGAAGACAAGGGCCCAGGCCAAAAACATTCAGTACTTC	CASSNRKTRAQAKNIQYF
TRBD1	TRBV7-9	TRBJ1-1	TGTGCCAGCAGCTTAATCCCGGGACAGTCGGAAGCTTTCTTT	CASSLIPGQSEAFF
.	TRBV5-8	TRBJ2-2	TGTGCCAGCAGCTTGGATCTAAACACCGGGGAGCTGTTTTTT	CASSLDLNTGELFF